This T cell receptor (beta chain) is drawn from a study of neoadjuvant anti-PD-1 for oral cavity cancer. The germline CDR1 and CDR2 sequences are LNHDA and SQIVND (reference sequence). This CDR3 spans 13 amino acids. Deletions cut 5 bases from V and 3 bases from J, with 10 bases between. Data came from immunoSEQ multiplex PCR; TCRdb stores just in-frame clones and leaves some out. The top ten clones hold 2% to 3% of a sample with around 62,000 clones, 79% of them seen once. This specimen consisted of PBMCs, obtained before nivolumab (anti-PD-1) treatment. The TCR was taken from a person between 35 and 79 years old with oral cavity squamous cell carcinoma. The rearrangement uses TRBV19 and TRBJ1-1; D unresolved. The CDR3 sequence: CASSEDSDTEAFF. Written as DNA, the CDR3 is TGTGCCAGTAGTGAGGATTCGGACACTGAAGCTTTCTTT.